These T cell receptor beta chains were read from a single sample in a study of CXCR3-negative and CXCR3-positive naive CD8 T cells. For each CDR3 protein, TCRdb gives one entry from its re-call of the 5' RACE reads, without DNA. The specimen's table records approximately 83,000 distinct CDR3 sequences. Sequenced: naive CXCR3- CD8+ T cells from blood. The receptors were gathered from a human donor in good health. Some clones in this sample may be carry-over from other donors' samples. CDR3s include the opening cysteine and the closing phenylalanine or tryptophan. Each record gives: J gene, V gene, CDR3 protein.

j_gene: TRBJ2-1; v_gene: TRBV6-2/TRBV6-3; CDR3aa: CASGTSREQFF
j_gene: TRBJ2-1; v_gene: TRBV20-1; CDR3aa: CSANSGQGSGEQFF
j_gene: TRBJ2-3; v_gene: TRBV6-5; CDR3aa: CASRSLAGVTDTQYF
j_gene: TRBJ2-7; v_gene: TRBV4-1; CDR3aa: CASSPYAGYEQYF
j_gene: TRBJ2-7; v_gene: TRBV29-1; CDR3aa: CSVYGQSYEQYF
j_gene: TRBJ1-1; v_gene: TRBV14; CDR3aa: CASSQGGSVEGEAFF
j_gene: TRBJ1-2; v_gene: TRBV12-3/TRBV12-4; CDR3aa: CASSETGLYGYTF
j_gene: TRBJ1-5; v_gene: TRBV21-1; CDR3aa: CASSNLTEYSNQPQHF
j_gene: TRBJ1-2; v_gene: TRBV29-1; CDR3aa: CSVVAVNYGYTF
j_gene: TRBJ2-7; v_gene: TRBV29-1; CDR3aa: CSARATSSYEQYF
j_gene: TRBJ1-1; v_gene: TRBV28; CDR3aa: CASSFIDSSSGYSNTEAFF
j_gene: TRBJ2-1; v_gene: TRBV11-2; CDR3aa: CASSQERASNEQFF
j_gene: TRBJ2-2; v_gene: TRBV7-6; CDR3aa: CASSSITASGGTGELFF
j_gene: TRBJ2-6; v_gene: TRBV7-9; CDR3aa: CASSPRTGEVAGANVLTF
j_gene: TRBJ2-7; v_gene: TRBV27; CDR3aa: CASSLPGRIYEQYF
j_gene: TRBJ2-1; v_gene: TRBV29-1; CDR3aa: CSVEDGLDDEQFF
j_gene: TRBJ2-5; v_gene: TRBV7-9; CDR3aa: CASRELTGGVRQETQYF
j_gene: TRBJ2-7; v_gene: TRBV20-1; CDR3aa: CSATYRDRSYEQYF
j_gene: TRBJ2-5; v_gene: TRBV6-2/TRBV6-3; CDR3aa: CASSQTGSQETQYF
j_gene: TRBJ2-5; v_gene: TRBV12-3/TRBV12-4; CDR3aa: CASRPGLGETQYF
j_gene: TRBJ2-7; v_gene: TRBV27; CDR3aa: CATREQSSYEQYF
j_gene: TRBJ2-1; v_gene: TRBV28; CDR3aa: CASSLMAGGYNEQFF
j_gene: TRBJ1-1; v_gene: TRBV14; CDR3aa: CASSLDRVTEAFF
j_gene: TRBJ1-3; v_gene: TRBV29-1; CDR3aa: CSVEDSTGFGNTIYF
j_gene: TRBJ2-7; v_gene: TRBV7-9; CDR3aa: CASSSGVPEQYF
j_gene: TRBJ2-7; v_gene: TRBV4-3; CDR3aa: CASSPNFGGLYEQYF
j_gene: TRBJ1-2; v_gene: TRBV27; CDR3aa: CASSLAGTGSPFNYGYTF